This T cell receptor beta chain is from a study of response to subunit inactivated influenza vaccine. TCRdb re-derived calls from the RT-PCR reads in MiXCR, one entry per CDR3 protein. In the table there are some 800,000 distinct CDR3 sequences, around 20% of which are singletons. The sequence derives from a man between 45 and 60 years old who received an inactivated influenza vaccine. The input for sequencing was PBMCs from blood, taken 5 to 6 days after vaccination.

The CDR3 coding sequence is TGCGCCAGCAGCGATGCCCAGGGTTTTACAGATACGCAGTATTTT. Protein product: CASSDAQGFTDTQYF. The gene calls are TRBV5-1 and TRBJ2-3, with D perhaps matching TRBD1 (5 bases). Trimming left V 4 bases short and J 3 bases short, with 15 bases between. Per the germline V gene, CDR1 is SGHRS and CDR2 is YFSETQ. This CDR3 comprises 15 residues.